This T cell receptor (beta chain) is from a study of response to subunit inactivated influenza vaccine. One entry per CDR3 protein, called by TCRdb with MiXCR from the RT-PCR reads. Among about 520,000 distinct CDR3 sequences listed, more than 7% were seen once. The V end was cut by 2 bases, the J end by 8 bases, with 21 bases between. The CDR3 extends over 15 amino acids. Germline assignment: CDR1 DFQATT and CDR2 SNEGSKA (reference sequence). There are many counts of this clonotype. The TCR originated in a man aged 45 to 75 who received an inactivated influenza vaccine. This specimen consisted of PBMCs from blood, obtained around 2 years after vaccination. The J gene is TRBJ1-2, the V gene TRBV20-1; D ambiguous. DNA of the CDR3: TGCAGTGCTAGAACCGGGCCAGTAGCGCTACGGGGCTACACCTTC. Its protein product is CSARTGPVALRGYTF.